Listed below are T cell receptor beta chains from one sample, sequenced in a study of blood T cell repertoires in COVID-19. Libraries were prepared by immunoSEQ multiplex PCR; TCRdb keeps only in-frame clonotypes and omits some of them. The table records more than 10,000 clones, about 88% of them present only once. Material: peripheral blood. The source is a human donor in a cohort sampled during active COVID-19. Each CDR3 is given with its conserved first and last residue. The D gene is left open where the match is weak. The listing skips clone size in some rows; elsewhere it reads once, few, many or a size class.

j_call clone_size v_call d_call cdr3_nt cdr3_aa
TRBJ2-1 NA TRBV2 TRBD1 TGTGCCAGCAGTGCGACAGGGGGGTCCTACAATGAGCAGTTCTTC CASSATGGSYNEQFF
TRBJ1-5 NA TRBV13 NA TGTGCCAGCAGCTTAGGGGGAGGGCCCCAGCATTTT CASSLGGGPQHF
TRBJ2-5 medium-sized TRBV7-2 TRBD2 TGTGCCAGCAGCGAAAGGATGAGCGGGAGCGCGCAAGAGACCCAGTACTTC CASSERMSGSAQETQYF
TRBJ2-5 NA TRBV7-8 NA TGTGCCAGCAGCTTAGGCGCCTACCAAGAGACCCAGTACTTC CASSLGAYQETQYF
TRBJ2-7 NA TRBV19 NA TGTGCCAGTAGTATAGGCGCAGGGGCCTCGCACGGGCAGTACTTC CASSIGAGASHGQYF
TRBJ1-5 NA TRBV10-1 NA TGCGCCAGCAGTGAGTGGAGAATTGCTTTCAATCAGCCCCAGCATTTT CASSEWRIAFNQPQHF
TRBJ2-3 once TRBV6-2/TRBV6-3 TRBD2 TGTGCCAGCAGTTACCAAATAGAAGCGGGGGATCCGCAGTATTTT CASSYQIEAGDPQYF
TRBJ2-1 NA TRBV7-2 TRBD2 TGTGCCAGCAGCCTGCTAGCGGGGGTCTACAATGAGCAGTTCTTC CASSLLAGVYNEQFF
TRBJ2-7 NA TRBV11-2 NA TGTGCCAGCAGCTTACTTCGGGAGCAGTACTTC CASSLLREQYF
TRBJ1-5 NA TRBV27 NA TGTGCCAGCAGTTTGAACAGTTATAGCAATCAGCCCCAGCATTTT CASSLNSYSNQPQHF
TRBJ2-1 NA TRBV19 NA TGTGCCAGTACCCTGACAGGTTACAATGAGCAGTTCTTC CASTLTGYNEQFF
TRBJ2-1 NA TRBV6-2/TRBV6-3 TRBD2 TGTGCCAGCAGTCCAGCCCCGACTAGCCGCGATGAGCAGTTCTTC CASSPAPTSRDEQFF
TRBJ1-5 few TRBV10-2 TRBD1 TGCGCCAGCAGTGTTGGACAGGAAGCTCAGCCCCAGCATTTT CASSVGQEAQPQHF
TRBJ1-2 once TRBV6-2/TRBV6-3 TRBD1 TGTGCCAGCAGTTGGGGACAGGTGGACGGCTACACCTTC CASSWGQVDGYTF
TRBJ2-4 NA TRBV3-1/TRBV3-2 NA TGTGCCAGCAGCCCCCTATCTACTAAAAACATTCAGTACTTC CASSPLSTKNIQYF
TRBJ2-7 once TRBV11-2 TRBD2 TGTGCCAGCAGCTTAGTCAAGCGGGACCGCTCCTACGAGCAGTACTTC CASSLVKRDRSYEQYF
TRBJ2-3 NA TRBV6-2/TRBV6-3 TRBD2 TGTGCCAGCAGTATTCTAGCGGGAGGGCCAGATACGCAGTATTTT CASSILAGGPDTQYF
TRBJ1-2 NA TRBV18 TRBD1 TGTGCCAGCTCGCCCGGGACAGACACCGGCTACACCTTC CASSPGTDTGYTF
TRBJ1-2 NA TRBV2 TRBD1 TGTGCCAGCAGTGATAAAGGACAGGGTAACTATGGCTACACCTTC CASSDKGQGNYGYTF
TRBJ2-2 once TRBV19 TRBD1 TGTGCCAGTAGTTCCCAGGGGGAGAACGGGGAGCTGTTTTTT CASSSQGENGELFF
TRBJ2-3 NA TRBV11-1 TRBD2 TGTGCCAGCAGCTTAAACGGGGGGGGCACAGATACGCAGTATTTT CASSLNGGGTDTQYF
TRBJ2-3 few TRBV6-6 TRBD2 TGTGCCAGCTTGACTAGCGGGGTTGGGACAGATACGCAGTATTTT CASLTSGVGTDTQYF
TRBJ1-2 NA TRBV6-1 TRBD1 TGTGCCAGCAGTGTCCAACGGACAGGGGGCGTCTATGGCTACACCTTC CASSVQRTGGVYGYTF
TRBJ2-3 NA TRBV27 NA TGTGCCAGCAGTTTTTTAAGCCTGGCGGGGGCCGTATGGGGCACAGATACGCAGTATTTT CASSFLSLAGAVWGTDTQYF
TRBJ2-2 NA TRBV27 NA TGTGCCAGCAGTTTCTTCGGGAAAGGGGGCACCGGGGAGCTGTTTTTT CASSFFGKGGTGELFF
TRBJ1-5 NA TRBV7-8 NA TGTGCCAGCAGCCCGAATGCGGGGAATCAGCCCCAGCATTTT CASSPNAGNQPQHF
TRBJ1-1 NA TRBV4-1 NA TGCGCCAGCAGCCACGAGCTCGGAGCAACTGAAGCTTTCTTT CASSHELGATEAFF
TRBJ2-3 NA TRBV27 NA TGTGCCAGCAGTTCAGACTTCTCAGATACGCAGTATTTT CASSSDFSDTQYF
TRBJ1-1 NA TRBV15 NA TGTGCCACCAGCAGAGGTTCGGACAGCACTGAAGCTTTCTTT CATSRGSDSTEAFF
TRBJ2-3 NA TRBV4-3 TRBD2 TGCGCCAGCAGCCAAGGGCTAGCGGGGGCCTTCACAGATACGCAGTATTTT CASSQGLAGAFTDTQYF
TRBJ2-3 NA TRBV7-2 TRBD2 TGTGCCAGCAGCTGGGCGGGGGGCCCGAAAGATACGCAGTATTTT CASSWAGGPKDTQYF
TRBJ1-5 NA TRBV19 TRBD1 TGTGCCAGTAGCCCGGGACAGGGTTCACCCCATCAGCCCCAGCATTTT CASSPGQGSPHQPQHF
TRBJ1-2 NA TRBV5-6 TRBD1 TGTGCCAGCAGCTTGGCGCAGGGGGCGGGTGGCTACACCTTC CASSLAQGAGGYTF
TRBJ2-7 few TRBV10-3 TRBD2 TGTGCCATCAGTGGGACTAGCGGGGGGGCCGAGGGCTCCTACGAGCAGTACTTC CAISGTSGGAEGSYEQYF
TRBJ1-1 NA TRBV19 NA TGTGCCAGTAGTCCCTCACAGGGATCCCCTGAAGCTTTCTTT CASSPSQGSPEAFF
TRBJ2-1 NA TRBV23-1 NA TGCGCCAGCAGACAGGAGCCGCAGCTTTACAATGAGCAGTTCTTC CASRQEPQLYNEQFF
TRBJ2-5 once TRBV6-2/TRBV6-3 TRBD2 TGTGCCAGCAGCTCCGGGAGGGAGACCCAGTACTTC CASSSGRETQYF
TRBJ2-7 few TRBV6-2/TRBV6-3 NA TGTGCCAGCAGTTACGAAAAGTGGGGCCTGATCTACGAGCAGTACTTC CASSYEKWGLIYEQYF
TRBJ1-5 NA TRBV28 NA TGTGCCAGCAAGGTAGGAGGCAATCAGCCCCAGCATTTT CASKVGGNQPQHF